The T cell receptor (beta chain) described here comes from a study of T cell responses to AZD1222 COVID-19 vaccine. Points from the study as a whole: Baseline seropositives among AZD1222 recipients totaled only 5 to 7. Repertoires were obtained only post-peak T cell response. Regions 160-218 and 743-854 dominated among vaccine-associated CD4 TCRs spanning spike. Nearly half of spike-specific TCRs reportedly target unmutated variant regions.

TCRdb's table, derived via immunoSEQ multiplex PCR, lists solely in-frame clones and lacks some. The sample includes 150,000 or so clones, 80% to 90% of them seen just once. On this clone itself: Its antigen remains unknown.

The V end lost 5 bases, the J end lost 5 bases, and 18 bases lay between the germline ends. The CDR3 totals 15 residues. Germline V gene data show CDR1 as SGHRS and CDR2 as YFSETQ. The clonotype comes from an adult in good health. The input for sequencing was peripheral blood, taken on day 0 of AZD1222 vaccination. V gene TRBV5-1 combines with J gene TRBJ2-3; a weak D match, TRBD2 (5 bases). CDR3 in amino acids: CASRFRVGEGDTQYF. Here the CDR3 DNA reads TGCGCCAGCAGATTCCGGGTTGGTGAGGGAGATACGCAGTATTTT.